Shown below are 29 T cell receptor beta chains from a single sample sequenced in a study of identical twins. TCRdb itself ran the 5' RACE reads through MiXCR, one entry per CDR3 protein. The repertoire holds nearly 250,000 distinct CDR3 sequences, with about 7% as singletons. Separately, the same data were catalogued under a study of yellow fever vaccine responses in identical twins.

Sequenced: memory (CD45RO+) T cells sorted from blood. The receptors were gathered from a woman in her late teens or twenties in good health.

This clonotype was seen at least ten times. The V and J genes are TRBV7-2 and TRBJ2-1; D is perhaps TRBD1 or TRBD2 (5 bases each). V was trimmed by 2 bases and J by 5 bases, leaving 13 bases between them. CDR3 length: 15 residues. CDR1 is SGHTA and CDR2 is FQGNSA in the germline V gene. CDR3 amino acids: CASSLYGALHNEQFF. CDR3 coding DNA: TGTGCCAGCAGCTTATACGGGGCCTTACACAATGAGCAGTTCTTC.

This clonotype appeared a few times. The chain recombines TRBV19 with TRBJ1-5, with D perhaps matching TRBD1 (6 bases). The ends were cut back, 3 bases at V and 0 bases at J, with 9 bases in the middle. Germline V lookup: CDR1 LNHDA, CDR2 SQIVND (reference sequence). The CDR3 totals 15 residues. The CDR3 loop is CASSIDRYSNQPQHF. Here the CDR3 DNA reads TGTGCCAGTAGTATCGACAGGTATAGCAATCAGCCCCAGCATTTT.

This clonotype was counted a few times. This chain links TRBV5-1 with TRBJ1-4; TRBD1 aligns across 7 bases. The CDR3 is made up of 16 amino acids. The germline V gene has CDR1 SGHRS and CDR2 YFSETQ. Trimming took 1 base from V and 3 from J; bases not matched to a gene: 6. The CDR3 region is CASSLRMTGSNEKLFF. The DNA for the CDR3 is TGCGCCAGCAGCTTGCGGATGACAGGGTCTAATGAAAAACTGTTTTTT.

The chain couples TRBV3-1 to TRBJ1-5; TRBD1 is a possible D gene (5 bases). CDR1 is LGHDT and CDR2 is YNNKEL in the germline V gene (reference sequence). V lost 1 base to trimming and J lost 7 bases, with 11 bases between them. The CDR3 has 14 residues. The CDR3 region is CASSQGGGKQPQHF. For the CDR3, the DNA is TGTGCCAGCAGCCAAGGGGGGGGAAAACAGCCCCAGCATTTT. The entire variable domain, with the rest obtained from reference TRBV3-1 and TRBJ1-5, is as follows: DTAVSQTPKYLVTQMGNDKSIKCEQNLGHDTMYWYKQDSKKFLKIMFSYNNKELIINETVPNRFSPKSPDKAHLNLHINSLELGDSAVYFCASSQGGGKQPQHFGDGTRLSIL.

This clonotype was seen repeatedly, ten times or more. The rearrangement links TRBV3-1 to TRBJ2-1; 9 nucleotides align to TRBD2. Germline loops: CDR1 LGHDT, CDR2 YNNKEL (reference sequence). CDR3 length: 15 residues. V dropped 5 bases and J dropped 4; count of bases not matched to a gene: 6. This CDR3 reads CASSAKTSGYNEQFF. The CDR3 nucleotides read TGTGCCAGCAGCGCAAAAACTAGCGGGTACAATGAGCAGTTCTTC.

This clonotype was seen repeatedly, ten times or more. The V call is TRBV3-1, the J call TRBJ2-7; no clear D gene. The CDR3 is 12 residues long. Germline CDR1 reads LGHDT; CDR2 reads YNNKEL (reference sequence). V was pared by 3 bases and J by 1 base, with 4 bases between. CDR3 nucleotide sequence: TGTGCCAGCAGCCATTCGTCCTACGAGCAGTACTTC. As protein: CASSHSSYEQYF.

This chain uses TRBV5-1 with TRBJ2-7, with 11 bases that match TRBD2. Losses at the gene ends were 6 bases for V and 0 bases for J; bases not matched to a gene: 8. Germline V CDR1 and CDR2: SGHRS, YFSETQ. The CDR3 consists of 16 residues. CDR3 sequence (DNA): TGCGCCAGCAACAAAGGACTAGCGGGCTCCTCCTACGAGCAGTACTTC. This encodes CASNKGLAGSSYEQYF.

This clonotype was counted only a few times. V and J are TRBV15 and TRBJ2-2; D might be TRBD2 (5 bases). V lost 0 bases, J lost 1 base, and 6 bases lay in between. Germline CDR1 is LNHNV and CDR2 is YYDKDF (reference sequence). The CDR3 totals 15 residues. The CDR3 bases are TGTGCCACCAGCAGAGATGGAGGGAACACCGGGGAGCTGTTTTTT. Translating it yields CATSRDGGNTGELFF.

This clonotype was seen only a few times. The chain employs TRBV7-9 and TRBJ2-7, with unresolved D. The CDR3 consists of 11 residues. V was clipped by 5 bases and J by 4 bases, with 6 bases between them. Germline V lookup: CDR1 SEHNR, CDR2 FQNEAQ (reference sequence). CDR3 sequence (DNA): TGTGCCAGCAGCACTAAATACGAGCAGTACTTC. Protein product: CASSTKYEQYF.

This clonotype was observed a few times. The chain is built from TRBV13 and TRBJ2-5, with D maybe TRBD1 (5 bases). There are 16 residues in the CDR3. V lost 0 bases, J lost 4 bases, and 15 bases lay in between. CDR1 and CDR2 from the germline V gene are PRHDT and FYEKMQ (reference sequence). The DNA for the CDR3 is TGTGCCAGCAGCTTAGGTCAAGGGCACAGGAGAGAGACCCAGTACTTC. Protein product: CASSLGQGHRRETQYF. Filled out from reference TRBV13 and TRBJ2-5, the complete variable domain reads AAGVIQSPRHLIKEKRETATLKCYPIPRHDTVYWYQQGPGQDPQFLISFYEKMQSDKGSIPDRFSAQQFSDYHSELNMSSLELGDSALYFCASSLGQGHRRETQYFGPGTRLLVL.

This clonotype showed up many times. J is TRBJ2-3 and V is TRBV4-1; 7 bases map to TRBD2. V gave up 0 bases and J gave up 4 bases; unmatched junction bases: 7. CDR3 size: 16 residues. Germline CDR1 and CDR2: MGHRA and YSYEKL. CDR3 nucleotides: TGCGCCAGCAGCCAAGATTGGGGTCTAGCGGCAGATACGCAGTATTTT. Translation: CASSQDWGLAADTQYF.

In this sample, this clonotype turned up many times. V gene TRBV5-1 combines with J gene TRBJ2-3; 8 bases match TRBD1. Trimming took 4 bases from V and 1 from J; bases not matched to a gene: 14. The CDR3 extends over 18 amino acids. Germline assignment: CDR1 SGHRS and CDR2 YFSETQ. CDR3 amino acids: CASSKTGTGQTRTDTQYF. CDR3 in DNA: TGCGCCAGCAGCAAGACCGGGACAGGACAAACTCGCACAGATACGCAGTATTTT.

This clonotype was seen repeatedly, ten times or more. The rearrangement uses TRBV5-6 and TRBJ2-5, with a weak D call TRBD2 (6 bases). The CDR3 extends over 20 amino acids. V was pared by 1 base and J by 1 base, with 26 bases between. The germline gives CDR1 SGHDT, CDR2 YYEEEE. The CDR3 sequence is CASSLIWIIGPGEPQETQYF. The CDR3 coding sequence is TGTGCCAGCAGCTTGATATGGATTATCGGGCCGGGAGAACCCCAAGAGACCCAGTACTTC.

This clonotype was seen only a few times. The chain uses TRBV7-9 and TRBJ1-4, with D perhaps TRBD1 (5 bases). Germline V gives CDR1 SEHNR, CDR2 FQNEAQ (reference sequence). The V gene lost 3 bases and the J gene lost 7 bases, with 15 bases spanning the gap. This CDR3 comprises 15 residues. The CDR3 DNA reads as TGTGCCAGCAGCTTCCATCAGGGTTACAGTGAAAAACTGTTTTTT. This encodes CASSFHQGYSEKLFF.

This clonotype was recorded at least ten times. This rearrangement joins TRBV3-1 to TRBJ2-7; no definite D call. The germline V gene has CDR1 LGHDT and CDR2 YNNKEL (reference sequence). Trimming stripped 0 bases from V and 0 bases from J, with 6 bases between. The CDR3 is 14 amino acids. CDR3 DNA: TGTGCCAGCAGCCAAGATCTAGGCTCCTACGAGCAGTACGTC. It is translated as CASSQDLGSYEQYV.

This clonotype has at least ten counts. The chain joins TRBV11-2 to TRBJ1-5, with 8 bases that match TRBD1. CDR3 length: 15 residues. The V and J ends lost 5 bases and 6 bases, in that order; junction bases with no gene match: 9. Germline CDR1 SGHAT, CDR2 FQNNGV. The CDR3 DNA sequence: TGTGCCAGCAGCCTAGTGTCAGGGGGCGGTCAGCCCCAGCATTTT. It translates to CASSLVSGGGQPQHF.

CDR3 bases: TGTGCCAGCAGTCCAGGGACTAGCTTTAGCACAGATACGCAGTATTTT. This codes for CASSPGTSFSTDTQYF. J is TRBJ2-3 and V is TRBV25-1; 9 bases map to TRBD2. The germline gives CDR1 MGHDK, CDR2 SYGVNS. V gave up 5 bases and J gave up 0 bases; unmatched junction bases: 6. There are 16 residues in the CDR3.

The chain joins TRBV6-1 to TRBJ2-1; the match to TRBD2 covers 9 bases. With V trimmed by 11 bases and J by 7 bases, 12 bases remained unmatched. This CDR3 has 14 amino acids. The V gene's germline CDR1 is MNHNS and CDR2 SASEGT. Here the CDR3 DNA reads TGTGCCGCCGCCGGGGCGGGAGGGGTAAATGAGCAGTTCTTC. Protein sequence: CAAAGAGGVNEQFF.

This chain joins TRBV20-1 and TRBJ2-7; 12 nucleotides agree with TRBD2. Germline V gene sequence: CDR1 DFQATT, CDR2 SNEGSKA (reference sequence). The trim removed 1 base at V and 5 bases at J, leaving 18 bases unmatched. This CDR3 region has 19 residues. In DNA, the CDR3 is TGCAGTGCTAGAGGTTTAGGGTCCCTAGCGGGAGGGCCTTACCACGAGCAGTACTTC. Its translation: CSARGLGSLAGGPYHEQYF.

This clonotype was detected ten times or more. This rearrangement joins TRBV3-1 to TRBJ2-3, with 9 bases matching TRBD1. CDR3 length: 14 amino acids. The J segment lost 3 bases and the V segment lost 7 bases, leaving 5 bases of the junction unmatched. Germline CDR1 reads LGHDT; CDR2 reads YNNKEL (reference sequence). The CDR3 DNA reads as TGTGCCAGCACTGACAGGGGGGGAACAGATACGCAGTATTTT. It yields the protein CASTDRGGTDTQYF.

This clonotype was recorded many times. The rearrangement uses TRBV4-1 and TRBJ2-4; 9 bases align to TRBD1. CDR1 is MGHRA, CDR2 YSYEKL, per germline. The J segment lost 0 bases and the V segment lost 1 base, leaving 13 bases of the junction unmatched. CDR3 length: 20 residues. CDR3 coding DNA: TGCGCCAGCAGCCAAGGATTCTATTGGCGGGACAGGGTAGCCAAAAACATTCAGTACTTC. Its protein product is CASSQGFYWRDRVAKNIQYF.

This clonotype was detected ten times or more. The chain recombines TRBV5-1 with TRBJ1-2, with a weak D call TRBD1 (6 bases). The CDR3 runs 15 residues. The germline gives CDR1 SGHRS, CDR2 YFSETQ. The V gene lost 0 bases and the J gene lost 0 bases, with 9 bases spanning the gap. The CDR3 DNA is TGCGCCAGCAGCTTGGGGGGGACAACTAACTATGGCTACACCTTC. Translation gives CASSLGGTTNYGYTF.

This clonotype came up a few times. The rearrangement joins TRBV19 to TRBJ2-7, with TRBD1 matching 9 bases. This CDR3 spans 15 amino acids. V gave up 3 bases and J gave up 7 bases; unmatched junction bases: 10. The V gene's germline CDR1 is LNHDA and CDR2 SQIVND (reference sequence). As DNA, the CDR3 is TGTGCCAGTAGTATTCCGGGACAGGGTAGGTGGGAGCAGTACTTC. This codes for CASSIPGQGRWEQYF.

This clonotype came up many times. The V gene is TRBV7-2, the J gene TRBJ2-7; D ambiguous. V was cut by 5 bases and J by 0 bases, with 14 bases left in between. Germline V gives CDR1 SGHTA, CDR2 FQGNSA. This CDR3 is 15 amino acids long. CDR3 sequence reads: CASSLDLRSSYEQYV. The CDR3 DNA reads as TGTGCCAGCAGCCTAGATCTCCGGAGCTCCTACGAGCAGTACGTC.

Many counts were recorded for this clonotype. This sequence joins TRBV11-2 and TRBJ2-7; D possibly corresponds to TRBD2 (5 bases). The germline V gene has CDR1 SGHAT and CDR2 FQNNGV. The CDR3 sequence is 13 residues long. V lost 5 bases and J 4 bases, leaving 12 bases between the germline ends. Here the CDR3 DNA reads TGTGCCAGCAGCCCGCGACCGGGGTACGAGCAGTACTTC. Translating it yields CASSPRPGYEQYF.

This clonotype occurred many times. The CDR3 spells CASQPGEAGSYEQYF. The CDR3 bases are TGTGCCAGCCAGCCCGGGGAGGCGGGATCCTACGAGCAGTACTTC. J is TRBJ2-7 and V is TRBV3-1; D is possibly TRBD2 (6 bases). The CDR3 is 15 amino acids. V was clipped by 8 bases and J by 1 base, with 18 bases between them. The germline V gene encodes CDR1 LGHDT and CDR2 YNNKEL (reference sequence).

In its sample, this clonotype was seen many times. The chain uses TRBV6-5 and TRBJ1-2, with 7 bases that match TRBD1. The junction had 6 bases not matched to a gene; V was cut back by 10 bases and J by 4 bases. This CDR3 comprises 12 residues. Germline loops: CDR1 MNHEY, CDR2 SVGAGI. The CDR3 is CATEGGGYGYTF. The CDR3 nucleotides read TGTGCCACAGAAGGGGGCGGCTATGGCTACACCTTC.

This clonotype has ten or more counts. The chain combines TRBV4-1 with TRBJ2-7; D gene uncertain. V lost 0 bases and J lost 6, with 12 bases in between. The germline gives CDR1 MGHRA, CDR2 YSYEKL. The CDR3 length is 14 residues. CDR3 DNA sequence: TGCGCCAGCAGCCAAGATTGGTTTAACGGCGAGCAGTACTTC. Its protein product is CASSQDWFNGEQYF.

Only a few counts were recorded for this clonotype. The junction departs from the called germline gene at one end, perhaps through a read error. This chain links TRBV20-1 with TRBJ2-2, with TRBD1 matching 8 bases. CDR1 is DFQATT and CDR2 is SNEGSKA in the germline V gene (reference sequence). The CDR3 covers 16 residues. The CDR3 bases are TGCAGTGCCAGAGTAAGCGACAGGGGGAACACCGGGGAGCTGTTTTTT. Protein: CSARVSDRGNTGELFF.